The rows below give T cell receptor beta chains drawn from one sample of a study of early T cells in non-severe SARS-CoV-2 infection. TCRdb redid the calling of the 5' RACE reads with MiXCR, one entry per CDR3 protein. The sample yields about 83,000 distinct CDR3 sequences, about 10% seen once. The material sequenced was whole blood, taken at baseline. These receptors were obtained from an adult who was a healthcare worker with PCR-confirmed SARS-CoV-2 infection or an uninfected control (not recorded which). Each CDR3 is given with its conserved first and last residue. A D gene is named only where the DNA matches it firmly. The listing skips clone size in some rows; elsewhere it reads once, few, many or a size class.

d_call j_call clone_size v_call cdr3_length cdr3_nt cdr3_aa
- TRBJ1-1 few TRBV7-2 11 TGTGCCAGCAGCTCAAGGACACAAGCTTTCTTT CASSSRTQAFF
- TRBJ2-7 - TRBV5-1 13 TGCGCCAGCAGCTTGCTCAGGGGATACGAGCAGTACTTC CASSLLRGYEQYF
- TRBJ1-1 many TRBV24-1 13 TGTGCCACCAGGAGGACGGGGGGCACTGAAGCTTTCTTT CATRRTGGTEAFF
- TRBJ2-1 few TRBV20-1 16 TGCAGTGCTAGCTGGCAGGGGGAAAACTGGGAGGGTGAGCAGTTCTTC CSASWQGENWEGEQFF
- TRBJ1-2 - TRBV10-3 13 TGTGCCATCAGTGATGATCCAGGGCTAGGCTACACCTTC CAISDDPGLGYTF
- TRBJ1-2 - TRBV7-8 15 TGTGCCAGCAGCTTAGGCTGGGGAGAGGACTATGGCTACACCTTC CASSLGWGEDYGYTF
- TRBJ2-5 few TRBV5-4 13 TGTGCCAGCAGCTCCGAACCGAGCGGGACCCAGTACTTC CASSSEPSGTQYF
- TRBJ1-5 many TRBV5-5 20 TGTGCCAGCAGCTCCGGGACCTCAATACCGGGGAGCGATAGCAATCAGCCCCAGCATTTT CASSSGTSIPGSDSNQPQHF
- TRBJ2-1 few TRBV21-1 14 TGTGCCAGCAGCAAAAGGGCAGTCCCCAATGAGCAGTTCTTC CASSKRAVPNEQFF
- TRBJ2-3 few TRBV5-1 16 TGCGCCAGCAGCCAAAGTGAGGCCCGGCCCACAGATACGCAGTATTTT CASSQSEARPTDTQYF
- TRBJ2-7 few TRBV3-1 14 TGTGCCAGCAGCCCTCTAGGCCTCTCCTACGAGCAGTACTTC CASSPLGLSYEQYF
TRBD2 TRBJ2-7 - TRBV4-1 15 TGCGCCAGCAGCAACCCCGGGACTAGCGTCTACGAGCAGTACTTC CASSNPGTSVYEQYF
TRBD2 TRBJ2-1 few TRBV20-1 14 TGCAGTACTACTAGCGGGGCGAACTACAATGAGCAGTTCTTC CSTTSGANYNEQFF
- TRBJ2-5 - TRBV7-3 15 TGTGCCAGCAGCTCGGTTAAGGGATCCCAAGAGACCCAGTACTTC CASSSVKGSQETQYF
- TRBJ2-2 - TRBV12-3/TRBV12-4 15 TGTGCCAGCAGTTTAGACAAACCCGGGGGCGGGGAGCTGTTTTTT CASSLDKPGGGELFF
TRBD2 TRBJ2-3 - TRBV7-2 15 TGTGCCAGCAGCACCAGACTAGCGGGAGCCGATACGCAGTATTTT CASSTRLAGADTQYF
- TRBJ2-1 - TRBV7-9 15 TGTGCCAGCAGCTTAGAGATTTCTAGGCTCGATGAGCAGTTCTTC CASSLEISRLDEQFF
TRBD1 TRBJ1-2 many TRBV20-1 13 TGCAGTGCGCCGGGACAGGGAGTCAAAGGCTACACCTTC CSAPGQGVKGYTF
TRBD2 TRBJ2-3 - TRBV5-1 16 TGCGCCAGCAGCTTGACTGGCGGGAGGGCCATGCATACGCAGTATTTT CASSLTGGRAMHTQYF
TRBD2 TRBJ2-1 - TRBV20-1 15 TGCAGTGCTAGTAAAAGCGGGAGGTCCCACAATGAGCAGTTCTTC CSASKSGRSHNEQFF